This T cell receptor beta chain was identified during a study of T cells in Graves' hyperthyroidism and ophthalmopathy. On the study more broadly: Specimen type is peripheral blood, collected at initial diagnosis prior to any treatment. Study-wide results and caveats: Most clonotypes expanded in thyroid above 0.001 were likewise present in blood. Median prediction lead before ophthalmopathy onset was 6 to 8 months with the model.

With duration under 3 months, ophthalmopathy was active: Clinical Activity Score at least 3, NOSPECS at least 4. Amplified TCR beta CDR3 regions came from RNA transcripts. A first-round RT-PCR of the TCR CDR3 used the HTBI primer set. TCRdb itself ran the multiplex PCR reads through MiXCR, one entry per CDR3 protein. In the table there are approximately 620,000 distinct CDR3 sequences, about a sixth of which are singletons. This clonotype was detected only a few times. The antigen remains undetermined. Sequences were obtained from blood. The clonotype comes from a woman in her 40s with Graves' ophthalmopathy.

The CDR3 protein is CASSLELNPNTEAFF. CDR3 sequence (DNA): TGTGCCAGCAGCTTAGAGTTGAACCCGAACACTGAAGCTTTCTTT. This chain links TRBV7-8 with TRBJ1-1; no firm D call. Germline CDR1 reads SGHVS; CDR2 reads FQNEAQ. Trimming removed 1 base from V and 1 base from J, with 10 bases in between. The CDR3 length is 15 residues. The whole variable domain, filled in from reference TRBV7-8 and TRBJ1-1, reads GAGVSQSPRYKVAKRGQDVALRCDPISGHVSLFWYQQALGQGPEFLTYFQNEAQLDKSGLPSDRFFAERPEGSVSTLKIQRTQQEDSAVYLCASSLELNPNTEAFFGQGTRLTVV.